This is a list of T cell receptor beta chains from one sample in a study of Ad26.COV2.S vaccination and SARS-CoV-2 variants. TCRdb's table, derived via immunoSEQ multiplex PCR, lists solely in-frame clones and lacks some. The repertoire includes 440,000 or so clones, less than 95% of them detected once, and more than 3.5% sits in the top ten. The material sequenced was peripheral blood, taken in a trial of Ad26.COV2.S vaccine versus placebo. Every receptor here comes from a person aged 18-65 years who received the Ad26.COV2.S COVID-19 vaccine or a placebo. The CDR3 runs from the conserved cysteine through the conserved F or W. D genes are given only for firm matches. Size is stated for part of the rows, as once, few or many counts, or as a class when the clone is expanded.

v_gene	d_gene	j_gene	abundance	CDR3aa
TRBV9	NA	TRBJ2-5	once	CASSVADPQETQYF
TRBV30	NA	TRBJ1-6	NA	CAWRRWSYNSPLHF
TRBV2	NA	TRBJ2-7	NA	CASSEAPGGGSYVYEQYF
TRBV14	TRBD1	TRBJ2-5	NA	CASSHLNRGLGYQETQYF
TRBV29-1	NA	TRBJ1-5	NA	CSVSTGSNQPQHF
TRBV30	NA	TRBJ2-7	NA	CAWSVRAYEQYF
TRBV28	NA	TRBJ1-2	NA	CASSPSFRTYGYTF
TRBV11-2	TRBD2	TRBJ2-3	NA	CASSARLASGDTQYF
TRBV5-1	TRBD2	TRBJ2-3	NA	CASSLGTSGGNTDTQYF
TRBV27	TRBD1	TRBJ2-7	NA	CASSPSTGYEQYF
TRBV4-3	TRBD2	TRBJ2-1	NA	CASSQTPRGSFYNEQFF